This is a list of T cell receptor beta chains from one sample in a study of T cell responses to AZD1222 COVID-19 vaccine. Libraries were prepared by immunoSEQ multiplex PCR; TCRdb keeps only in-frame clonotypes and omits some of them. Of over 110,000 clones in the sample, roughly 90% were seen once. The starting material was peripheral blood, obtained 28 days after the second AZD1222 dose. These receptors all stem from an adult who received the AZD1222 COVID-19 vaccine. CDR3s include the opening cysteine and the closing phenylalanine or tryptophan. The D gene is left open where the match is weak. Size is stated for part of the rows, as once, few or many counts, or as a class when the clone is expanded.

J: TRBJ1-2
size: -
V: TRBV25-1
D: TRBD1
DNA: TGTGCCAGCAGTGAATCCCGGACAGGGGTGGGCGGCTACACCTTC
CDR3: CASSESRTGVGGYTF

J: TRBJ2-2
size: -
V: TRBV3-1/TRBV3-2
D: TRBD2
DNA: TGTGCCAGCAGCCAAGGTGTAGCGGGAGTAAGCACCGGGGAGCTGTTTTTT
CDR3: CASSQGVAGVSTGELFF

J: TRBJ2-3
size: -
V: TRBV5-6
D: -
DNA: TGTGCCAGCACCTCATGGGCGAGCACAGATACGCAGTATTTT
CDR3: CASTSWASTDTQYF

J: TRBJ2-3
size: -
V: TRBV5-1
D: -
DNA: TGCGCCAGCAGCTTGGCCGATACCACAGATACGCAGTATTTT
CDR3: CASSLADTTDTQYF

J: TRBJ2-6
size: -
V: TRBV19
D: TRBD2
DNA: TGTGCCAGTAGCTCCGGGGGGGGCCACTCTGGGGCCAACGTCCTGACTTTC
CDR3: CASSSGGGHSGANVLTF

J: TRBJ2-5
size: -
V: TRBV5-1
D: -
DNA: TGCGCCAGCCAGGTTCAGGGGAGGGGAGAAGGGGAGACCCAGTACTTC
CDR3: CASQVQGRGEGETQYF

J: TRBJ1-5
size: -
V: TRBV19
D: -
DNA: TGTGCCAGTAGTATCGGTCGGGGTAGCAATCAGCCCCAGCATTTT
CDR3: CASSIGRGSNQPQHF

J: TRBJ1-3
size: once
V: TRBV7-6
D: -
DNA: TGTGCCAGCAGCAGAGGTCCGGGGTCTGGAAACACCATATATTTT
CDR3: CASSRGPGSGNTIYF

J: TRBJ2-7
size: -
V: TRBV7-2
D: TRBD2
DNA: TGTGCCAGCAGCCCCCTCCGGCGGGAGGGCATGGAGCAGTACTTC
CDR3: CASSPLRREGMEQYF

J: TRBJ2-7
size: -
V: TRBV28
D: TRBD2
DNA: TGTGCCAGCAGTTTATACCCGGGAGGGCCGAAGAACGAGCAGTACTTC
CDR3: CASSLYPGGPKNEQYF

J: TRBJ1-4
size: -
V: TRBV14
D: -
DNA: TGTGCCAGCAGCCTTTCAGTAGCAACTAATGAAAAACTGTTTTTT
CDR3: CASSLSVATNEKLFF

J: TRBJ1-6
size: -
V: TRBV3-1/TRBV3-2
D: -
DNA: TGTGCCAGCAGCCTTACCGGGGGACAAAGCTCCTATAATTCACCCCTCCACTTT
CDR3: CASSLTGGQSSYNSPLHF

J: TRBJ2-1
size: -
V: TRBV6-2/TRBV6-3
D: -
DNA: TGTGCCAGCAGTTACCGTCTCAGCCAGACTAACAATGAGCAGTTCTTC
CDR3: CASSYRLSQTNNEQFF